This T cell receptor beta chain appears in the sequencing data of a study of T cell repertoires in cytomegalovirus infection. Study summary: Selected CMV epitopes included recently identified HLA-C-restricted ones as well as well-studied HLA-B-restricted ones. The public TCR beta signatures pointed to both CMV infection and matching HLA type. The study's findings and limits: HLA-C-restricted TCR beta clonotypes specific for CMV led the ex vivo response. Carriage of CMV together with the relevant HLA was identifiable through cumulative public TCR beta family frequency.

This clonotype has only a few counts. Its antigen is still unknown. A single record per CDR3 protein comes from TCRdb applying MiXCR to the reads. The table lists about 920,000 distinct CDR3 sequences, 31% of them singletons. V shed 5 bases and J shed 0 bases, with 13 bases lying between them. Germline CDR1 SGHAT, CDR2 FQNNGV. The CDR3 is 15 residues long. This chain links TRBV11-2 with TRBJ2-5; D might be TRBD2 (6 bases). This receptor was identified in a human donor in good health (CMV status not recorded). Some clones in this sample may be carry-over from other donors' samples. Sequenced here: cultured CD8+ T cells from PBMCs, sampled from culture after CMV antigen stimulation. The CDR3 bases are TGTGCCAGCAGCCCCCTCGGGGAGGACCAAGAGACCCAGTACTTC. Protein product: CASSPLGEDQETQYF.